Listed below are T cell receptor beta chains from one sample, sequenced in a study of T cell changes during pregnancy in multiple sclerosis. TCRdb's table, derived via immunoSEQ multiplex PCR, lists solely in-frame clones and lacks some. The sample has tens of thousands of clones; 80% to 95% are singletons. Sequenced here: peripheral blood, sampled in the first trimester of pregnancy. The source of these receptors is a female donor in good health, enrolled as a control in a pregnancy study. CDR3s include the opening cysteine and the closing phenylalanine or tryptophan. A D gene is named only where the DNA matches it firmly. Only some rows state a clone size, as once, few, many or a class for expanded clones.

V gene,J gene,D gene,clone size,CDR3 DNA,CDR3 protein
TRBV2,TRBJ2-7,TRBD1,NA,TGTGCCAGCAGTGAAGCGGGGACAGGGTCTTACGAGCAGTACTTC,CASSEAGTGSYEQYF
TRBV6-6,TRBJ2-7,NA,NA,TGTGCCAGCAGTCAAACGGACAACATGGGCGAGCAGTACTTC,CASSQTDNMGEQYF
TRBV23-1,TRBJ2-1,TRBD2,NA,TGCGCCCAAGACTCCCTGACTAGCGGGAGAAGCCCCTCCAATGAGCAGTTCTTC,CAQDSLTSGRSPSNEQFF
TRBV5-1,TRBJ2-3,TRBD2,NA,TGCGCCAGCGCGGGGACTAGCCCGACAGATACGCAGTATTTT,CASAGTSPTDTQYF
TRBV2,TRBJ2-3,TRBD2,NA,TGTGCCAGCAGTGGGCTAGCGGGATTCACAGATACGCAGTATTTT,CASSGLAGFTDTQYF
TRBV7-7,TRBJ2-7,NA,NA,TGTGCTAGCAGCTCCCCTCACGGGGGAGAGGCCTACGAGCAGTACTTC,CASSSPHGGEAYEQYF
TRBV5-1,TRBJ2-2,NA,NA,TGCGCCAGCAGCTTGGTGCTAAACACCGGGGAGCTGTTTTTT,CASSLVLNTGELFF
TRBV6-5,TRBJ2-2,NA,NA,TGTGCCAGCAGTTACGCAAAGCGTGTCCCCGGGGAGCTGTTTTTT,CASSYAKRVPGELFF
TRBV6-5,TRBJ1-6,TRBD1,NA,TGTGCCAGCAGCCAGGGGGAAAGTTCACCCCTCCACTTT,CASSQGESSPLHF
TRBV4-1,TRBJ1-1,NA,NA,TGCGCCAGCACCTTGGAGAGGTGGACTGAAGCTTTCTTT,CASTLERWTEAFF
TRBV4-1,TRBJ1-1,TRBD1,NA,TGCGCCAGCAGCCAAGAATCGACAGGGCCTGAAGCTTTCTTT,CASSQESTGPEAFF
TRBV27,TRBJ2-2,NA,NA,TGTGCCAGCAGTCCTATCCCGAACACCGGGGAGCTGTTTTTT,CASSPIPNTGELFF
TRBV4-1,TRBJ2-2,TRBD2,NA,TGCGCCAGCAGCCTTCCCCGCCTAAGCGGAGCGGGGACCGGGGAGCTGTTTTTT,CASSLPRLSGAGTGELFF
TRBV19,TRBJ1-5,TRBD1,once,TGTGCCAGTAGTATTGTCCTCCAGGGGGGCAATCAGCCCCAGCATTTT,CASSIVLQGGNQPQHF
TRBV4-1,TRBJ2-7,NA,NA,TGCGCCAGCAGCCAGTTCTACTACGAGCAGTACTTC,CASSQFYYEQYF
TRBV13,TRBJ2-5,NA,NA,TGTGCCAGCAGCTTAATAGGGGGAGAGACCCAGTACTTC,CASSLIGGETQYF
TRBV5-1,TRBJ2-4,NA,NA,TGCGCCAGCAGCTTGGCTGGGCCAGCCAAAAACATTCAGTACTTC,CASSLAGPAKNIQYF
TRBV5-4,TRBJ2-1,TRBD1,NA,TGTGCCAGCAGCTCGGACAGGGCGGTGCCAGGGTTGCAGTTCTTC,CASSSDRAVPGLQFF
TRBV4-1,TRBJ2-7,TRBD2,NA,TGCGCCAGCAGCCAAGATACTAGCGGGAGGGCCGCGTACGAGCAGTACTTC,CASSQDTSGRAAYEQYF
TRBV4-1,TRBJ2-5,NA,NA,TGCGCCAGCAGCAGTCTGGACACGCAAGAGACCCAGTACTTC,CASSSLDTQETQYF
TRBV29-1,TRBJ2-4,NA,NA,TGCTCAGCGGAGCTAGCCAAAAACATTCAGTACTTC,CSAELAKNIQYF
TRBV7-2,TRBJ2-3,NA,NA,TGTGCCTCCACAGATTCTAGCACAGATACGCAGTATTTT,CASTDSSTDTQYF
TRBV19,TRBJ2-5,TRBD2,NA,TGTGCCAGTAGTATTCAACTAGCGGGAACAACCCAGTACTTC,CASSIQLAGTTQYF
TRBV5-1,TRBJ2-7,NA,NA,TGCGCCAGCAGCTTTACAATCACAGGGCACTACGAGCAGTACTTC,CASSFTITGHYEQYF
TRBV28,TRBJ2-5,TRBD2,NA,TGTGCCAGCAGTTTACGGAAAGGGGCGGGAGGGCCGGGGGTAGAGACCCAGTACTTC,CASSLRKGAGGPGVETQYF
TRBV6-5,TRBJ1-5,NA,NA,TGTGCCAGCAGTTCAGGGATGGGGTCGTCCCAGCCCCAGCATTTT,CASSSGMGSSQPQHF
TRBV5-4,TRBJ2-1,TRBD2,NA,TGTGCCAGCAGCGCTAGCGGGAGCTACAATGAGCAGTTCTTC,CASSASGSYNEQFF
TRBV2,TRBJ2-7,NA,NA,TGTGCCAGCAGTTACACCCCCGTCGAGGAGTACTTC,CASSYTPVEEYF
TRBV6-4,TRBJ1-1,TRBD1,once,TGTGCCAGCAGTGACCGGGACAGGCGGGCTTTCTTT,CASSDRDRRAFF
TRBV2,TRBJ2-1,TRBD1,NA,TGTGCCAGCAGTTCGTCCGGGACAGGGGTTAGCAGTGAGCAGTTCTTC,CASSSSGTGVSSEQFF
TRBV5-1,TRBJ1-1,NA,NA,TGCGCCAGCAGCAAGACAGGAAACACTGAAGCTTTCTTT,CASSKTGNTEAFF
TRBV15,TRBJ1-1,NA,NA,TGTGCCACCAGCGATAGAGAGACAGTCTTGCGCACTGAAGCTTTCTTT,CATSDRETVLRTEAFF
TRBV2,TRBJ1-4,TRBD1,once,TGTGCCAGCAGGGGGGGGACAGGGCGCGAAAAACTGTTTTTT,CASRGGTGREKLFF
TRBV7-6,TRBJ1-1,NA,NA,TGTGCCAGCAGCTTATCGGGGACAAACACTGAAGCTTTCTTT,CASSLSGTNTEAFF
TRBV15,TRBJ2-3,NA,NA,TGTGCCACCAGCGGCAGGGGTGGTTGGCCAGATACGCAGTATTTT,CATSGRGGWPDTQYF
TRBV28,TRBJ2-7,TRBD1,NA,TGTGCCAGCAGTTCGGGGACAGGGGGCTACGAGCAGTACTTC,CASSSGTGGYEQYF
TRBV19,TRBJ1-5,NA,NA,TGTGCCAGTAGTAGAGGGGGGGTGAGGCAGCCCCAGCATTTT,CASSRGGVRQPQHF
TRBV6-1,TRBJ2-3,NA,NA,TGTGCCAGCAGTGGACACAGAGATACGCAGTATTTT,CASSGHRDTQYF
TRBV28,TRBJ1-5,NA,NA,TGTGCCAGCAGTCTACTAGCGGGGGGCGGTCAGCCCCAGCATTTT,CASSLLAGGGQPQHF
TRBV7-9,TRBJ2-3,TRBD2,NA,TGTGCCAGCAGCGTAGCGGGAGCAAGGGCAGATACGCAGTATTTT,CASSVAGARADTQYF
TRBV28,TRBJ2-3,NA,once,TGTGCCAGCAGTTCCGGGCCTGAAGTTAACCAGATCGGGACAAGTCCATCCACAGATACGCAGTATTTT,CASSSGPEVNQIGTSPSTDTQYF
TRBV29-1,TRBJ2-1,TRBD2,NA,TGCAGCGTTGAAGGTAGCGGGAGGGTCAATGAGCAGTTCTTC,CSVEGSGRVNEQFF
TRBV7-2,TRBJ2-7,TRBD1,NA,TGTGCCAGCAGCTTAGGTCACAGGGGGAGGTGCGAGCAGTACTTC,CASSLGHRGRCEQYF
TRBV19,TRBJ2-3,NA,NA,TGTGCCAGTAGTGAACTAGCCATACTGCCTGGAGATACGCAGTATTTT,CASSELAILPGDTQYF
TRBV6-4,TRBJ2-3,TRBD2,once,TGTGCCAGCAGTAAGGGACTAGACACAGATACGCAGTATTTT,CASSKGLDTDTQYF
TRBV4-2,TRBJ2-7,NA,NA,TGTGCCAGCAGCCAAGGGGACAACTACGAGCAGTACTTC,CASSQGDNYEQYF
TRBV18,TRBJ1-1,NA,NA,TGTGCCAGCTCACCAATCGGGAAGAGTGAAGCTTTCTTT,CASSPIGKSEAFF
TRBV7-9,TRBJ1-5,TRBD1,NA,TGTGCCAGCAGCTTTCAGGGGGATCAGCCCCAGCATTTT,CASSFQGDQPQHF
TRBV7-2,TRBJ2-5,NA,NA,TGTGCCAGCAGCTCAAGACTAGAAGAGACCCAGTACTTC,CASSSRLEETQYF